Listed below are T cell receptor beta chains from one sample, sequenced in a study of T-cell reconstitution after alpha-beta-depleted transplantation in children. One entry per CDR3 protein results from TCRdb running MiXCR on the PCR reads. The sample lists around 580,000 distinct CDR3 sequences, around 27% occurring once. The sequenced sample was PBMCs, obtained before TCRalphabeta/CD19-depleted stem cell transplant. All receptors derive from a boy in the first two years of life with Wiskott-Aldrich syndrome, due to receive a stem cell transplant. The CDR3 runs from the conserved cysteine through the conserved F or W. The D gene is left open where the match is weak. Rows may omit the clone size; those that give it use once, few, many or a size class.

size: -; V: TRBV20-1; D: -; J: TRBJ1-5; DNA: TGCAGTGCTTCTCATTCCGGGACGGAGTATCAGCCCCAGCATTTT; CDR3: CSASHSGTEYQPQHF
size: few; V: TRBV24-1; D: TRBD2; J: TRBJ2-1; DNA: TGTGCCACCAGCCTTGGGGCTAGCGGGGACAATGAGCAGTTCTTC; CDR3: CATSLGASGDNEQFF
size: -; V: TRBV5-1; D: -; J: TRBJ2-2; DNA: TGCGCCAGCACTTCAGGCAGTACCACCACCGGGGAGCTGTTTTTT; CDR3: CASTSGSTTTGELFF
size: -; V: TRBV24-1; D: TRBD1; J: TRBJ2-2; DNA: TGTGCCACCAGTGATATGACAGGGACCAACACCGGGGAGCTGTTTTTT; CDR3: CATSDMTGTNTGELFF
size: -; V: TRBV7-2; D: -; J: TRBJ2-6; DNA: TGTGCCAGCAGCTTCCTCCGTCTTCGGTCTGGGGCCAACGTCCTGACTTTC; CDR3: CASSFLRLRSGANVLTF
size: few; V: TRBV5-1; D: -; J: TRBJ1-6; DNA: TGCGCCAGCAGCTTGGAACCAAGCAATTCACCCCTCCACTTT; CDR3: CASSLEPSNSPLHF
size: -; V: TRBV12-3/TRBV12-4; D: TRBD1; J: TRBJ1-4; DNA: TGTGCCTCCACACAGGGGGAGGATGAAAAACTGTTTTTT; CDR3: CASTQGEDEKLFF
size: few; V: TRBV5-1; D: TRBD1; J: TRBJ1-1; DNA: TGCGCCAGCAGCGAGACCGGGACAGGGACTGAAGCTTTCTTT; CDR3: CASSETGTGTEAFF
size: -; V: TRBV12-3/TRBV12-4; D: -; J: TRBJ1-1; DNA: TGTGCCAGCAGCTCGGCAGGGGCGAACACTGAAGCTTTCTTT; CDR3: CASSSAGANTEAFF
size: few; V: TRBV12-3/TRBV12-4; D: -; J: TRBJ2-3; DNA: TGTGCCAGCAGTTTACGGCGGGGAAACACAGATACGCAGTATTTT; CDR3: CASSLRRGNTDTQYF
size: few; V: TRBV11-2; D: TRBD1; J: TRBJ2-1; DNA: TGTGCCAGCAGCCCATCAACAGGGGCCTTCTCCTACAATGAGCAGTTCTTC; CDR3: CASSPSTGAFSYNEQFF
size: -; V: TRBV5-1; D: -; J: TRBJ1-1; DNA: TGCGCCAGCAGCTTTCGGGACAACACTGAAGCTTTCTTT; CDR3: CASSFRDNTEAFF
size: few; V: TRBV27; D: TRBD2; J: TRBJ2-7; DNA: TGTGCCAGCAGTTTATCCCCACTAGCGGCTTCCTACGAGCAGTACTTC; CDR3: CASSLSPLAASYEQYF
size: many; V: TRBV5-1; D: TRBD2; J: TRBJ2-7; DNA: TGTGCCAGCAGTTTGGAGGGAGGGCCCTACGAGCAGTACTTC; CDR3: CASSLEGGPYEQYF
size: -; V: TRBV5-1; D: TRBD2; J: TRBJ2-4; DNA: TGCGCCAGCAGCATCGGGACTAGCGGTCCCTGGGGCAAAAACATTCAGTACTTC; CDR3: CASSIGTSGPWGKNIQYF
size: -; V: TRBV7-6; D: TRBD1; J: TRBJ2-7; DNA: TGTGCCAGCAGCCGGAACCTGGGACAGGTTTGGGACGAGCAGTACTTC; CDR3: CASSRNLGQVWDEQYF
size: few; V: TRBV7-9; D: -; J: TRBJ1-2; DNA: TGTGCCAGCGACAATCCGGGCGATTCTAACTATGGCTACACCTTC; CDR3: CASDNPGDSNYGYTF
size: few; V: TRBV7-3; D: TRBD2; J: TRBJ2-1; DNA: TGTGCCAGCAGCTTAGCAGCGGGAGCGAGTGAGCAGTTCTTC; CDR3: CASSLAAGASEQFF
size: few; V: TRBV20-1; D: TRBD2; J: TRBJ2-7; DNA: TGCAGTGCAGGGCCCTCAGGGACTAGCGGGAGCAGGGAGCAGTACTTC; CDR3: CSAGPSGTSGSREQYF
size: few; V: TRBV5-1; D: -; J: TRBJ1-6; DNA: TGCGCCAGCAGCTTGGAACAGATGAATAATTCACCCCTCCACTTT; CDR3: CASSLEQMNNSPLHF
size: -; V: TRBV19; D: -; J: TRBJ2-5; DNA: TGTGCCAGTAGTATCGGCTTTCGAGAGACCCAGTACTTC; CDR3: CASSIGFRETQYF
size: few; V: TRBV4-1; D: TRBD1; J: TRBJ1-1; DNA: TGCGCCAGCAGCCAAGTTTCGCCACAGGGGGCTTTCGACACTGAAGCTTTCTTT; CDR3: CASSQVSPQGAFDTEAFF
size: -; V: TRBV29-1; D: -; J: TRBJ1-1; DNA: TGCAGCGTCGCTCGGACGGTTGATTCTTTCTTT; CDR3: CSVARTVDSFF
size: -; V: TRBV9; D: TRBD2; J: TRBJ2-1; DNA: TGTGCCAGCAGCGCAGAAGGCGGACTAGCGGAGTTAATCCGGTTCTTC; CDR3: CASSAEGGLAELIRFF
size: -; V: TRBV2; D: -; J: TRBJ2-1; DNA: TGTGCCAGCAGGTCTTTTCGGGACCTAAACAATGAGCAGTTCTTC; CDR3: CASRSFRDLNNEQFF
size: few; V: TRBV15; D: TRBD2; J: TRBJ2-1; DNA: TGTGCCACCAGCAGACTAGCGGGGACCTACAATGAGCAGTTCTTC; CDR3: CATSRLAGTYNEQFF
size: -; V: TRBV12-3/TRBV12-4; D: -; J: TRBJ1-1; DNA: TGTGCCAGCAGTGTATACGGGTCCTCAGAAGCTTTCTTT; CDR3: CASSVYGSSEAFF
size: -; V: TRBV28; D: TRBD2; J: TRBJ2-7; DNA: TGTGCCAGCAGTTTGGGGCTAGCGGGCCATTACGAGCAGTACTTC; CDR3: CASSLGLAGHYEQYF
size: -; V: TRBV29-1; D: -; J: TRBJ1-2; DNA: TGCAGCGTTGAAGCGGCCACCGTGGGCTATGGCTACACCTTC; CDR3: CSVEAATVGYGYTF
size: once; V: TRBV10-3; D: TRBD1; J: TRBJ1-1; DNA: TGTGCCATCAGGCCAGGGGGAAACACTGAAGCTTTCTTT; CDR3: CAIRPGGNTEAFF
size: -; V: TRBV24-1; D: TRBD2; J: TRBJ2-1; DNA: TGTGCCACCAGTGATAAAACTAGCGGATCTCACAATGAGCAGTTCTTC; CDR3: CATSDKTSGSHNEQFF
size: -; V: TRBV2; D: TRBD2; J: TRBJ2-1; DNA: TGTGCCAGCAGTGAAAGTGGACTAGCCTACAATGAGCAGTTCTTC; CDR3: CASSESGLAYNEQFF
size: few; V: TRBV5-1; D: TRBD2; J: TRBJ2-1; DNA: TGCGCCAGCACCTCCTTAGGGACTAGCGGCAATGAGCAGTTCTTC; CDR3: CASTSLGTSGNEQFF
size: -; V: TRBV5-1; D: TRBD1; J: TRBJ2-4; DNA: TGCGCCAGCAGCTTGGACAGGGGGGCGAACATTCAGTACTTC; CDR3: CASSLDRGANIQYF
size: -; V: TRBV12-3/TRBV12-4; D: -; J: TRBJ2-2; DNA: TGTGCCAGCAGTCTACTAGAAGGCGGGGAGCTGTTTTTT; CDR3: CASSLLEGGELFF
size: -; V: TRBV12-3/TRBV12-4; D: TRBD2; J: TRBJ2-1; DNA: TGTGCCAGCAGTGCTAGCGGGAGGGCCAATGAGCAGTTCTTC; CDR3: CASSASGRANEQFF
size: few; V: TRBV20-1; D: -; J: TRBJ2-3; DNA: TGCAGTGCTGAGCTCAAGGATACGCAGTATTTT; CDR3: CSAELKDTQYF
size: -; V: TRBV5-1; D: -; J: TRBJ1-1; DNA: TGCGCCAGCAGCTTTGAGGGGCGGAACACTGAAGCTTTCTTT; CDR3: CASSFEGRNTEAFF
size: -; V: TRBV3-1; D: -; J: TRBJ1-5; DNA: TGTGCCAGCAGCCTCACGCCTTATAGCAATCAGCCCCAGCATTTT; CDR3: CASSLTPYSNQPQHF
size: -; V: TRBV6-1; D: TRBD2; J: TRBJ2-7; DNA: TGTGCCAGCACCCCGGGACTAGCGACTTCCTACGAGCAGTACTTC; CDR3: CASTPGLATSYEQYF
size: -; V: TRBV5-1; D: TRBD2; J: TRBJ2-1; DNA: TGCGCCAGCAGCTTACCCCTAGCGGGGCACAATGAGCAGTTCTTC; CDR3: CASSLPLAGHNEQFF
size: few; V: TRBV6-5; D: -; J: TRBJ2-1; DNA: TGTGCCAGCAGTTACTCACTTAGTTACAATGAGCAGTTCTTC; CDR3: CASSYSLSYNEQFF
size: few; V: TRBV5-4; D: TRBD1; J: TRBJ2-7; DNA: TGTGCCAGCAGCTTGGTTGGACAGGGATCCTACGAGCAGTACTTC; CDR3: CASSLVGQGSYEQYF
size: -; V: TRBV7-9; D: TRBD1; J: TRBJ1-2; DNA: TGTGCCAGCAGGGCCGGGACAGGGAGAAACTATGGCTACACCTTC; CDR3: CASRAGTGRNYGYTF
size: -; V: TRBV24-1; D: TRBD2; J: TRBJ2-1; DNA: TGTGCCACCAGTGACCCCGGGGGGGAGAGGAGTGAGCAGTTCTTC; CDR3: CATSDPGGERSEQFF
size: few; V: TRBV11-2; D: -; J: TRBJ2-1; DNA: TGTGCCAGCAGAAAGCAGCCGGGAAAAACTACAATGAGCAGCCCTAACAATGAGCAGTTCTTC; CDR3: CASRKQPGKTTMSSPNNEQFF
size: -; V: TRBV5-1; D: TRBD2; J: TRBJ2-3; DNA: TGCGCCAGCAGCTTAGGGACTAGCGGGACCAACACAGATACGCAGTATTTT; CDR3: CASSLGTSGTNTDTQYF
size: few; V: TRBV19; D: -; J: TRBJ2-1; DNA: TGTGCCAGTAGTATACGGTCGCTCCCCCAGTTCTCCTACAATGAGCAGTTCTTC; CDR3: CASSIRSLPQFSYNEQFF
size: -; V: TRBV7-2; D: -; J: TRBJ2-7; DNA: TGTGCCAGCAGCTGGGACACCGCCTACGAGCAGTACTTC; CDR3: CASSWDTAYEQYF
size: -; V: TRBV11-3; D: TRBD2; J: TRBJ2-3; DNA: TGTGCCAGCAGCGACGGACTAGCGGGAGGGTATACGCAGTATTTT; CDR3: CASSDGLAGGYTQYF
size: -; V: TRBV15; D: -; J: TRBJ1-5; DNA: TGTGCCACCAGCAGAGACAGGGTTTATAGCAATCAGCCCCAGCATTTT; CDR3: CATSRDRVYSNQPQHF
size: -; V: TRBV28; D: -; J: TRBJ1-4; DNA: TGTGCCAGCACCCCCTCCACAGATCTTACTAATGAAAAACTGTTTTTT; CDR3: CASTPSTDLTNEKLFF
size: -; V: TRBV27; D: -; J: TRBJ2-1; DNA: TGTGCCAGCGGTAGAAGCGATGAGCAGTTCTTC; CDR3: CASGRSDEQFF
size: few; V: TRBV20-1; D: TRBD2; J: TRBJ2-5; DNA: TGCAGTGCTAGAGTTGGAGCGGGAGTAAAGACCCAGTACTTC; CDR3: CSARVGAGVKTQYF
size: -; V: TRBV7-9; D: TRBD1; J: TRBJ2-4; DNA: TGTGCCAGCAGCCCCAGGGGGCTCTCCAAAAACATTCAGTACTTC; CDR3: CASSPRGLSKNIQYF